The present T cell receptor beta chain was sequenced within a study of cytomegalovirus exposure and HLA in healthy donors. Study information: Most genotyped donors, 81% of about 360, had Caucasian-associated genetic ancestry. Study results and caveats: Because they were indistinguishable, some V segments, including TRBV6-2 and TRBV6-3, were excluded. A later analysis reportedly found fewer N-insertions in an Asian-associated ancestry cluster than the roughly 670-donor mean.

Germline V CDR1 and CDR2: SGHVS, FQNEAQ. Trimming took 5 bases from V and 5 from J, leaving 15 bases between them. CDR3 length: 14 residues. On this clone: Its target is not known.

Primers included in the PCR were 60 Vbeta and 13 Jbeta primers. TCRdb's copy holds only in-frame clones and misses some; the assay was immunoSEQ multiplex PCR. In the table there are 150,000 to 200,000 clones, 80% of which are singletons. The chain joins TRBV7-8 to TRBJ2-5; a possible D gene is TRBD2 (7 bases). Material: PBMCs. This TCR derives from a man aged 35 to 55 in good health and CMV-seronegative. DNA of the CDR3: TGTGCCAGCAGCCCGGGGGGCATTAGGGAGACCCAGTACTTC. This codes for CASSPGGIRETQYF.